A single sample gave rise to the 11 T cell receptor beta chains below, sequenced in a study of T cell responses to AZD1222 COVID-19 vaccine. Sequencing used immunoSEQ multiplex PCR; TCRdb keeps in-frame clones, though not all of them. The table shows 140,000 to 150,000 clones, with 90% to 95% occurring only once. Sample: peripheral blood, taken on day 0 of AZD1222 vaccination. Receptors were obtained from an adult in good health.

The rearrangement links TRBV30 to TRBJ1-6, with 8 nucleotides matching TRBD1. Germline trimming cut 7 bases from V and 1 base from J; bases unmatched to any gene: 12. The CDR3 is 17 residues long. Germline loops: CDR1 GTSNPN, CDR2 SVGIG (reference sequence). Here the CDR3 DNA reads TGTGCCTTAAATCGACAGGGGATCTTATCCTATAATTCACCCCTCCACTTT. It encodes CALNRQGILSYNSPLHF. The variable domain in full, completed from reference TRBV30 and TRBJ1-6, reads SQTIHQWPATLVQPVGSPLSLECTVEGTSNPNLYWYRQAAGRGLQLLFYSVGIGQISSEVPQNLSASRPQDRQFILSSKKLLLSDSGFYLCALNRQGILSYNSPLHFGNGTRLTVT.

This chain joins TRBV2 and TRBJ1-2, with D possibly being TRBD1 (5 bases). V lost 8 bases, J lost 2 bases, and 15 bases lay in between. This CDR3 has 14 residues. Germline assignment: CDR1 SNHLY and CDR2 FYNNEI. The DNA of the CDR3 is TGTGCCAGCGGCAGGGCCCTCTCCAACTATGGCTACACCTTC. It yields the protein CASGRALSNYGYTF.

This CDR3 reads CASSISNRDRGDPYSNQPQHF. In DNA form, the CDR3 reads TGTGCCAGTAGTATCAGCAACCGAGACAGGGGTGATCCTTATAGCAATCAGCCCCAGCATTTT. The chain is built from TRBV19 and TRBJ1-5; TRBD1 matches at 8 bases. This CDR3 contains 21 residues. Germline assignment: CDR1 LNHDA and CDR2 SQIVND (reference sequence). V was pared by 3 bases and J by 0 bases, with 19 bases of the junction left unmatched.

V gene TRBV13 combines with J gene TRBJ2-5, with no clear D. Per germline, CDR1 PRHDT and CDR2 FYEKMQ (reference sequence). Trimming removed 4 bases at V and 5 bases at J, with 17 bases between. The length of the CDR3 is 15 residues. The CDR3 region has the DNA TGTGCCAGCAGCTCGAAGGGTAGTCGCATGGAGACCCAGTACTTC. Translated, it gives CASSSKGSRMETQYF.

The chain is built from TRBV5-5 and TRBJ2-3; 9 nucleotides agree with TRBD1. The CDR3 has 15 amino acids. With 4 bases clipped from V and 1 base from J, the junction kept 4 bases outside the gene matches. Germline lookup yields CDR1 SGHKS and CDR2 YYEKEE (reference sequence). The CDR3 sequence is CASSKDRGGTDTQYF. As DNA, the CDR3 is TGTGCCAGCAGCAAGGACAGGGGTGGCACAGATACGCAGTATTTT.

V gene TRBV30 combines with J gene TRBJ1-2; tentatively, D is TRBD1 (6 bases). The CDR3 loop spans 12 amino acids. V lost 4 bases, J lost 8 bases, and 14 bases lay in between. Germline values: CDR1 GTSNPN, CDR2 SVGIG (reference sequence). CDR3 in DNA: TGTGCCTGGATATCCAGGGGTAGGGGCTACACCTTC. Amino acids: CAWISRGRGYTF.

This sequence joins TRBV11-3 and TRBJ2-1, with D possibly being TRBD1 (7 bases). The germline V and J ends were trimmed by 4 bases and 2 bases, with 12 bases remaining between them. Germline V gene data show CDR1 as SGHNT and CDR2 as YENEEA. The CDR3 sequence is 15 residues long. In DNA, the CDR3 is TGTGCCAGCAGCTCCGGGGGACAGACCTACAATGAGCAGTTCTTC. It specifies CASSSGGQTYNEQFF.

This chain links TRBV12-3 or TRBV12-4 with TRBJ2-2; TRBD1 matches at 7 bases. J was trimmed by 7 bases and V by 11 bases; bases with no gene match: 7. The CDR3 length is 12 residues. Written as DNA, the CDR3 is TGTGCCGGAAGGGCAGGGGGCGGGGAGCTGTTTTTT. Residues: CAGRAGGGELFF.

The chain uses TRBV7-3 and TRBJ2-1; no definite D call. Germline assignment: CDR1 SGHTA and CDR2 FQGTGA. The CDR3 is made up of 14 amino acids. Trimming took 2 bases from V and 3 from J, leaving 8 bases between them. The CDR3: CASSLFPIYNEQFF. The CDR3 DNA follows: TGTGCCAGCAGCTTATTTCCTATCTACAATGAGCAGTTCTTC.

The chain uses TRBV28 and TRBJ1-4; D is perhaps TRBD1 (6 bases). The germline V gene encodes CDR1 MDHEN and CDR2 SYDVKM. The CDR3 has 19 residues. V lost 5 bases and J lost 4, with 26 bases in between. This CDR3 is CASSNLGTTSFSDNEKLFF. In DNA, the CDR3 is TGTGCCAGCAGTAACCTCGGGACAACCTCCTTTTCGGATAATGAAAAACTGTTTTTT.

This clone was seen more than once but under ten times. Different DNA sequences within this sample yield the same CDR3. The CDR3 DNA sequence: TGTGCCAGCAGTAGGGGCACAGATACGCAGTATTTT. Protein sequence: CASSRGTDTQYF. V usage is TRBV2 and J usage is TRBJ2-3; unclear D gene. The germline gives CDR1 SNHLY, CDR2 FYNNEI. Trimming removed 5 bases at V and 1 base at J, with 4 bases between. The CDR3 has 12 residues.